This TCR beta chain was profiled in a study of cytomegalovirus exposure and HLA in healthy donors. Study-level information: The approximately 610 first-cohort repertoires shared a platform with the approximately 120 validation repertoires, as reported in a later analysis.

The CDR3 extends over 17 amino acids. From germline, CDR1 is SSHAT and CDR2 FNYEAQ (reference sequence). Sequenced by immunoSEQ multiplex PCR; TCRdb stores in-frame clones only, minus some. Counted here are 100,000 or so clones, less than 95% occurring once; the ten biggest clones make up approximately 1%. This clone was observed once. Germline is not matched at one junction end, which may reflect a read error. Sequencing was done on a sample of PBMCs. The chain links TRBV7-7 to TRBJ2-2; perhaps TRBD1 as D (6 bases). This sequence originates from a woman younger than 35 in good health and CMV-seronegative. The DNA of the CDR3 is TGTGCTAGCAGCTTAACTCTGACAGGAGCGAACACCGGGGAGCTGTTTTTT. It specifies CASSLTLTGANTGELFF.